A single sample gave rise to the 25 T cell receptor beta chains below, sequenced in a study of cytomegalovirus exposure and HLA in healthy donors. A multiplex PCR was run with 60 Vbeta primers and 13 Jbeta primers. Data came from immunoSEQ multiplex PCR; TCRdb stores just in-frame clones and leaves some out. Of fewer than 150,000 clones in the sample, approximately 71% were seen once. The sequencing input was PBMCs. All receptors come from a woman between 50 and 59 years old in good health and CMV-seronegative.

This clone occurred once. The CDR3 spells CASSLAGDRLSYTGELFF. The CDR3 DNA is TGTGCCAGCAGCTTAGCGGGTGACAGGCTTAGTTACACCGGGGAGCTGTTTTTT. The rearrangement links TRBV7-9 to TRBJ2-2; a weak D match, TRBD1 (6 bases). CDR3 length: 18 residues. V lost 0 bases to trimming and J lost 3 bases, with 17 bases between them. Germline CDR1 and CDR2: SEHNR and FQNEAQ (reference sequence).

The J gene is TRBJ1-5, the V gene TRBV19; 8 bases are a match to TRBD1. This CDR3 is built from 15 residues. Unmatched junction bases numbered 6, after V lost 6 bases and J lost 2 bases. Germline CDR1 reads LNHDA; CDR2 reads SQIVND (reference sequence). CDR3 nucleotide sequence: TGTGCCAGTAGGATACAGGGGGTTGGCAATCAGCCCCAGCATTTT. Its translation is CASRIQGVGNQPQHF.

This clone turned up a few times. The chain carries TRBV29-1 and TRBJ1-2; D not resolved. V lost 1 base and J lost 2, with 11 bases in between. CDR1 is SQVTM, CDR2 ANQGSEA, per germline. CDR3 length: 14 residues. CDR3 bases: TGCAGCGTTGAAGTTTACAGCCAAAACTATGGCTACACCTTC. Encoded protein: CSVEVYSQNYGYTF. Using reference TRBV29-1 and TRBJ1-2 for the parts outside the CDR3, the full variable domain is SAVISQKPSRDICQRGTSLTIQCQVDSQVTMMFWYRQQPGQSLTLIATANQGSEATYESGFVIDKFPISRPNLTFSTLTVSNMSPEDSSIYLCSVEVYSQNYGYTFGSGTRLTVV.

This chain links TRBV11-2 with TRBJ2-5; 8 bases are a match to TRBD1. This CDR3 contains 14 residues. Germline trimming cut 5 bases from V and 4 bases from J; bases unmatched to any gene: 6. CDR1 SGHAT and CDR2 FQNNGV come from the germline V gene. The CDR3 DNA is TGTGCCAGCAGCCCAGGACAGGGAAGAGAGACCCAGTACTTC. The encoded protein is CASSPGQGRETQYF.

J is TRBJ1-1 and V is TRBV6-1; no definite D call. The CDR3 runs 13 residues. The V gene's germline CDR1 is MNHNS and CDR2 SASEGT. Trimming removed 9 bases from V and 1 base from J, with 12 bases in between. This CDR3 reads CASAVLRNTEAFF. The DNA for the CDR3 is TGTGCCAGTGCCGTTTTGAGGAACACTGAAGCTTTCTTT.

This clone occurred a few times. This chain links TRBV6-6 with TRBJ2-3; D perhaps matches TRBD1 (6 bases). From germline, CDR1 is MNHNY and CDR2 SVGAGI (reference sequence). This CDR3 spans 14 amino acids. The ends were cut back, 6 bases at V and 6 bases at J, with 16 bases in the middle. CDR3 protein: CASRGRQRGDTQYF. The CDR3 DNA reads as TGTGCCAGCAGAGGACGGCAAAGGGGGGATACGCAGTATTTT.

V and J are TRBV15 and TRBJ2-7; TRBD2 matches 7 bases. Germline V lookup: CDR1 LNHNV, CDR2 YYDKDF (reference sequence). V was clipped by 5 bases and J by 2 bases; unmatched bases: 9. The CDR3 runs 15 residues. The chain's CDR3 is CATSQETSIAYEQYF. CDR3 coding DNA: TGTGCCACCAGCCAGGAGACTAGCATCGCCTACGAGCAGTACTTC.

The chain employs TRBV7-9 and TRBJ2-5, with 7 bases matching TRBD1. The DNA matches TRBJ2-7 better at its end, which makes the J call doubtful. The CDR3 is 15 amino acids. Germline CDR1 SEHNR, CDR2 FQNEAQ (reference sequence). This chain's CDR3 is CASSFSQGSSYEQYF. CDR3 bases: TGTGCCAGCAGCTTCTCACAGGGGTCTTCCTACGAGCAGTACTTC.

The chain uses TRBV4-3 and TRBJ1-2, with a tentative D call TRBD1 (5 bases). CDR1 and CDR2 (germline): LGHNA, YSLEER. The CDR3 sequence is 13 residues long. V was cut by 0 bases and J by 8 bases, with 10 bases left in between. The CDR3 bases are TGCGCCAGCAGCCAAGATTGGGGGGTCGGCTACACCTTC. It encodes CASSQDWGVGYTF.

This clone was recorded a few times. The CDR3 DNA sequence: TGTGCCAGTAGTATAGCTGTACTAAATCAGCCCCAGCATTTT. Translating gives CASSIAVLNQPQHF. The chain uses TRBV19 and TRBJ1-5; no firm D call. V was pared by 1 base and J by 4 bases, with 8 bases between. CDR1 is LNHDA, CDR2 SQIVND, per germline (reference sequence). The CDR3 sequence is 14 residues long.

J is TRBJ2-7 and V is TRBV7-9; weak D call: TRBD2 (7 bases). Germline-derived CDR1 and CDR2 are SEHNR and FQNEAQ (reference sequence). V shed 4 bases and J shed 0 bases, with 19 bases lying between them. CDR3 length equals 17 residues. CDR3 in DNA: TGTGCCAGCAGCTCTCTGGGGGGGACGGACAGCTCCTACGAGCAGTACTTC. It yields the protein CASSSLGGTDSSYEQYF.

Here the CDR3 DNA reads TGCGCCAGCAGCTTGAGCAGCGGGGGAATAACAGATACGCAGTATTTT. The encoded protein is CASSLSSGGITDTQYF. The chain recombines TRBV5-1 with TRBJ2-3; 8 bases agree with TRBD2. This CDR3 comprises 16 residues. J lost 3 bases, V lost 1 base, and 7 bases had no gene match. In germline, CDR1 is SGHRS, CDR2 YFSETQ.

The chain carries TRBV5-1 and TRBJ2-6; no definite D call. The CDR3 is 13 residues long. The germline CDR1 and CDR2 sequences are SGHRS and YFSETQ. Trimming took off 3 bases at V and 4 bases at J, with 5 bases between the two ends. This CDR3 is CASSSVGANVLTF. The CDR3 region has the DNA TGCGCCAGCAGCTCCGTAGGGGCCAACGTCCTGACTTTC.

The CDR3 sequence: CASSLAGQGRGGEQYF. The CDR3 bases are TGTGCCAGCAGCTTAGCGGGACAGGGCCGCGGGGGCGAGCAGTACTTC. The V call is TRBV7-9, the J call TRBJ2-7, with TRBD1 matching over 9 bases. CDR1 is SEHNR and CDR2 is FQNEAQ in the germline V gene (reference sequence). The CDR3 runs to 16 residues. J gave up 6 bases and V 0 bases, and 9 bases lay outside the gene matches.

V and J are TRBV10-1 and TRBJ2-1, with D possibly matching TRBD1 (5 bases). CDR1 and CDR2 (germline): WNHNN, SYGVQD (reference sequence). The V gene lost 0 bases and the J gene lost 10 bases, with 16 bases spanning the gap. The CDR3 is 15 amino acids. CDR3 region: CASSESFGAVGEQFF. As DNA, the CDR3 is TGCGCCAGCAGTGAGTCGTTTGGGGCGGTCGGCGAGCAGTTCTTC.

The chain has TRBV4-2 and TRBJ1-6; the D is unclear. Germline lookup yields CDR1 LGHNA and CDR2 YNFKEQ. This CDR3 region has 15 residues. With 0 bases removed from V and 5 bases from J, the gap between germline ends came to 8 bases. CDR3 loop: CASSQDGTHNSPLHF. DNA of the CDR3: TGTGCCAGCAGCCAAGATGGCACACATAATTCACCCCTCCACTTT.

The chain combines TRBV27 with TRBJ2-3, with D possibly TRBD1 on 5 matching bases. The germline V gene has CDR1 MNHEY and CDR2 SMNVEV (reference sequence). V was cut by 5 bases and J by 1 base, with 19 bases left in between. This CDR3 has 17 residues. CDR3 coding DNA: TGTGCCAGCAGTACACGGACACTGGTAAGAGGCACAGATACGCAGTATTTT. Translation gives CASSTRTLVRGTDTQYF.

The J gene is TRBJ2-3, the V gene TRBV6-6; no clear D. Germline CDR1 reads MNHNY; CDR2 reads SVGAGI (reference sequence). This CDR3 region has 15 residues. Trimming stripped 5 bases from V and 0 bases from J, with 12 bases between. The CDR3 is CASSHRTASTDTQYF. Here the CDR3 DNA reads TGTGCCAGCAGTCACAGAACCGCTAGCACAGATACGCAGTATTTT.

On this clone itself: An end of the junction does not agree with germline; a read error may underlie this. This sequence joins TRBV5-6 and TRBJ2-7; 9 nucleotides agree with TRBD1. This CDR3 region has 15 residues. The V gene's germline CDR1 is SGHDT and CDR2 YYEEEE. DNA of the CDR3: TGTGCCGGCAGCTTACCGGGACAGGGTCTTGCCGAGCAGTACTTC. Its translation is CAGSLPGQGLAEQYF. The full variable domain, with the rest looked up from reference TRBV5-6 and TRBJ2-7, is DAGVTQSPTHLIKTRGQQVTLRCSPKSGHDTVSWYQQALGQGPQFIFQYYEEEERQRGNFPDRFSGHQFPNYSSELNVNALLLGDSALYLCAGSLPGQGLAEQYFGPGTRLTVT.

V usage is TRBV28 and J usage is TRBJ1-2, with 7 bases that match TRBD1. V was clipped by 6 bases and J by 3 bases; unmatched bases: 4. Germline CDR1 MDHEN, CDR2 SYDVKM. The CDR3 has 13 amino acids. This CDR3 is CASSLGQHYGYTF. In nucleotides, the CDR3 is TGTGCCAGCAGCCTGGGACAGCACTATGGCTACACCTTC.

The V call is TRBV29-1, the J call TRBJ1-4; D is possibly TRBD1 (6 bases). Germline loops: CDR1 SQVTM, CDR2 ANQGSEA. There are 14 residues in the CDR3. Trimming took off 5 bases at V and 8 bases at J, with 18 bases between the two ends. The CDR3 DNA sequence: TGCAGCGTTAAAGGGGGTCGGGGTGTAGAAAAACTGTTTTTT. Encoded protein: CSVKGGRGVEKLFF.

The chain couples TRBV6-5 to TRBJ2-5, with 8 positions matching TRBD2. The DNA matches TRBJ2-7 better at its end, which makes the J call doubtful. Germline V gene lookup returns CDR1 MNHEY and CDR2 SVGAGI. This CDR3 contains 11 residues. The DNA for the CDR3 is TGTGCCAGCGGAACTAGCGGCGAGCAGTACTTC. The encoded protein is CASGTSGEQYF.

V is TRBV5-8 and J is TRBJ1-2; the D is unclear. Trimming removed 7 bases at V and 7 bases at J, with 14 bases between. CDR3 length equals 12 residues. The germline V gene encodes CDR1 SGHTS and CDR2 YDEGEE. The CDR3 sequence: CASSRPGIGYTF. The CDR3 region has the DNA TGTGCCAGCTCACGCCCCGGGATTGGCTACACCTTC.

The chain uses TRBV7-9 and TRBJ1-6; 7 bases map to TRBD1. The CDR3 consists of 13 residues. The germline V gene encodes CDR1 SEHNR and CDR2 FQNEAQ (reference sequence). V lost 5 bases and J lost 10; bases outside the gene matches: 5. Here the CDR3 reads CASSPTGMSPLHF. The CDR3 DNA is TGTGCCAGCAGCCCGACAGGGATGTCACCCCTCCACTTT.

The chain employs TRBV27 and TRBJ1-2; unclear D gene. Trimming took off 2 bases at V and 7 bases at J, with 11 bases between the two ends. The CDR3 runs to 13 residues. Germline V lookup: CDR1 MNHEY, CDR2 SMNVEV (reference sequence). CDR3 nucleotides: TGTGCCAGCAGTTTAGGTGGGGAGGGTGGCTACACCTTC. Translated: CASSLGGEGGYTF.